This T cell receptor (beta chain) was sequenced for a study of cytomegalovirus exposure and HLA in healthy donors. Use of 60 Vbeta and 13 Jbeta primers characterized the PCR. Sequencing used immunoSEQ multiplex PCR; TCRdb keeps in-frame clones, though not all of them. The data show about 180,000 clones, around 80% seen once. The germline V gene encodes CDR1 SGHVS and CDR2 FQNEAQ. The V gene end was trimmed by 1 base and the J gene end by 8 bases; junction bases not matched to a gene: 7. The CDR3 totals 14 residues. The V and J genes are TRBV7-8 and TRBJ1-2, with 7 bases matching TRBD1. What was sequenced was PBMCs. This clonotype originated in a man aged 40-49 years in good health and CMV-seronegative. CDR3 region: CASSLGRTGRGYTF. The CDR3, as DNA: TGTGCCAGCAGCTTAGGTCGGACAGGACGCGGCTACACCTTC.